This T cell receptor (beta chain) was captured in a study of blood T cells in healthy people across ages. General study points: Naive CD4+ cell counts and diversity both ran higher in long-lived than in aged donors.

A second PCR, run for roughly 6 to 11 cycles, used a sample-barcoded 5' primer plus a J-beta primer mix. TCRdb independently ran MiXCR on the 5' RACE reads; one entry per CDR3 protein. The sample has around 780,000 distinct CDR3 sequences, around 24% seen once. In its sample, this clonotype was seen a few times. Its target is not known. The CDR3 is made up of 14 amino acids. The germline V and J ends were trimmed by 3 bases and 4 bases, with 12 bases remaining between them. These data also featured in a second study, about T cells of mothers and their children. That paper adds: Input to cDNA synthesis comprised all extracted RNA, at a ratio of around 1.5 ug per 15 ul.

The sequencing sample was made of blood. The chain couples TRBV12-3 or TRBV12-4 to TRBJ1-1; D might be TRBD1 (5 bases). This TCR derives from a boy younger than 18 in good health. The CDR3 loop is CASSFLGGGTEAFF. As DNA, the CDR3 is TGTGCCAGCAGTTTTCTGGGGGGGGGCACTGAAGCTTTCTTT.